Below are 28 T cell receptor beta chains sequenced from a single sample in a study of T-cell memory formation after mild COVID-19 (dated by TCRdb to the early 2020s). The library was obtained by 5' RACE. TCRdb lists the instrument as Illumina NovaSeq 6000. The raw public data were reprocessed by TCRdb itself: fastp quality trimming at Q25, MiXCR clonotype calling, in-frame beta chains only. CDR3 protein sequences are deduplicated, and each keeps its most common genes and DNA. In all, the sample holds some 600,000 distinct CDR3 sequences, and around a sixth of those were seen once. Roughly 7.7% of the sample lies in the top ten. Sequencing used PBMCs or a T cell subset sorted from them (not recorded which). The receptor set was obtained from an adult woman who had mild COVID-19 (a few samples of this study predate the infection). The sample titles of this study are shuffled in the database, so cell type and time point are left out; the donor was told from shared clones.

A few counts support this clonotype. The DNA of the CDR3 is TGTGCCAGCAGCCTTTCGACTAGCGGGGGTGAGCAGTTCTTC. It is translated as CASSLSTSGGEQFF. The chain uses TRBV5-4 and TRBJ2-1; 12 nucleotides agree with TRBD2. Losses at the gene ends were 4 bases for V and 9 bases for J; bases not matched to a gene: 5. The length of the CDR3 is 14 residues. Germline assignment: CDR1 SGHNT and CDR2 YYREEE (reference sequence).

The chain recombines TRBV20-1 with TRBJ2-3; 11 nucleotides align to TRBD2. The germline gives CDR1 DFQATT, CDR2 SNEGSKA (reference sequence). The ends lost 1 base at V and 3 bases at J; junction bases unmatched: 6. This CDR3 is built from 16 residues. The chain's CDR3 is CSARVALAGGTDTQYF. The CDR3 DNA is TGCAGTGCTAGAGTTGCTCTAGCGGGAGGAACAGATACGCAGTATTTT.

In this sample, this clonotype turned up many times. CDR3 sequence (DNA): TGTGCCAGCAGTCGCAGCCGGGACAGGGGGATGAACAATGAGCAGTTCTTC. As protein: CASSRSRDRGMNNEQFF. The chain carries TRBV12-3 or TRBV12-4 and TRBJ2-1; 11 bases agree with TRBD1. This CDR3 region has 17 residues. V shed 5 bases, J shed 5 bases, and the junction held 11 bases outside the gene matches.

The V gene is TRBV5-4, the J gene TRBJ1-1, with D possibly TRBD1 on 5 matching bases. The CDR3 spans 17 residues. V lost 0 bases, J lost 1 base, and 16 bases lay in between. The V gene's germline CDR1 is SGHNT and CDR2 YYREEE (reference sequence). CDR3 sequence (DNA): TGTGCCAGCAGCTTGGCCGGGGGGACTAGCAGGAACACTGAAGCTTTCTTT. Translation gives CASSLAGGTSRNTEAFF.

V usage is TRBV12-3 or TRBV12-4 and J usage is TRBJ2-4; D may be TRBD1 or TRBD2 (5 bases each). Trimming removed 6 bases from V and 8 bases from J, with 14 bases in between. This CDR3 spans 13 amino acids. CDR3 loop: CASSRSGTYIQYF. The DNA of the CDR3 is TGTGCCAGCAGCCGCTCCGGGACCTACATTCAGTACTTC.

The genes are TRBV11-2 and TRBJ2-5; the D gene is possibly TRBD1 (6 bases). Trimming left V 0 bases short and J 6 bases short, with 17 bases between. The germline gives CDR1 SGHAT, CDR2 FQNNGV. CDR3 length: 16 residues. Written as DNA, the CDR3 is TGTGCCAGCAGCTTAGAAGGTGGCAGGGGTCGGCAGACCCAGTACTTC. Its translation is CASSLEGGRGRQTQYF.

This clonotype was observed a few times. V and J are TRBV10-3 and TRBJ2-1; 10 bases match TRBD2. Trimming cost V 6 bases and J 8 bases; bases outside gene matches: 7. Germline V CDR1 and CDR2: ENHRY, SYGVKD. The CDR3 consists of 14 residues. CDR3 protein: CAIRQREGGDEQFF. The CDR3 coding sequence is TGTGCCATCAGACAGCGGGAGGGAGGAGATGAGCAGTTCTTC.

The V gene is TRBV20-1, the J gene TRBJ2-5; possibly TRBD1 for D (5 bases). Trimming cost V 5 bases and J 2 bases, with 9 bases left between them. CDR3 length: 12 amino acids. From germline, CDR1 is DFQATT and CDR2 SNEGSKA (reference sequence). The chain's CDR3 is CSAPKGQETQYF. DNA for the CDR3: TGCAGTGCTCCTAAGGGGCAAGAGACCCAGTACTTC.

This clonotype was seen a handful of times. The chain combines TRBV6-1 with TRBJ2-7; 10 bases agree with TRBD1. CDR1 is MNHNS, CDR2 SASEGT, per germline. This CDR3 is 14 amino acids long. Trimming at V came to 6 bases and at J to 4 bases, leaving 6 bases not matched to a gene. CDR3 DNA sequence: TGTGCCAGCAGGGCGGGACAGGGGAAGTACGAGCAGTACTTC. It is translated as CASRAGQGKYEQYF.

This clonotype was recorded a few times. J is TRBJ2-7 and V is TRBV29-1; TRBD2 is a possible D gene (6 bases). Germline-derived CDR1 and CDR2 are SQVTM and ANQGSEA. Trimming stripped 2 bases from V and 2 bases from J, with 13 bases between. The CDR3 has 14 residues. The CDR3 here is CSVETGEGAYEQYF. Written as DNA, the CDR3 is TGCAGCGTTGAAACGGGGGAAGGGGCCTACGAGCAGTACTTC.

This clonotype was seen a few times. V is TRBV6-1 and J is TRBJ1-2, with TRBD1 matching over 7 bases. V trimming: 8 bases; J trimming: 7 bases; junction bases outside the gene matches: 10. CDR3 length: 13 residues. Germline V gene sequence: CDR1 MNHNS, CDR2 SASEGT. The CDR3 sequence: CASRQGWLGGYTF. CDR3 sequence (DNA): TGTGCCAGCCGACAGGGCTGGCTGGGTGGCTACACCTTC.

This clonotype was recorded a few times. The rearrangement uses TRBV7-6 and TRBJ2-2, with D maybe TRBD2 (6 bases). Germline CDR1 is SGHVS and CDR2 is FNYEAQ. The CDR3 consists of 17 residues. Trimming stripped 5 bases from V and 0 bases from J, with 16 bases between. The CDR3 DNA is TGTGCCAGCAGCAACCGGCGGGGCGCAACGAACACCGGGGAGCTGTTTTTT. It specifies CASSNRRGATNTGELFF.

V gene TRBV6-5 combines with J gene TRBJ1-6; no clear D gene. The V end lost 6 bases, the J end lost 4 bases, and 16 bases lay between the germline ends. CDR3 length: 16 residues. Germline CDR1 and CDR2: MNHEY and SVGAGI. As DNA, the CDR3 is TGTGCCAGCAGGTCGGAAAAGGCTTCTTATAATTCACCCCTCCACTTT. Translated: CASRSEKASYNSPLHF.

This clonotype occurred a few times. J is TRBJ2-1 and V is TRBV19; 10 nucleotides match TRBD2. This CDR3 has 16 residues. Germline V gene sequence: CDR1 LNHDA, CDR2 SQIVND (reference sequence). Trimming took 7 bases from V and 9 from J; bases not matched to a gene: 15. As DNA, the CDR3 is TGTGCCAGTACCCCAAGAGGAGCGGGAGGGGGGGGTGAGCAGTTCTTC. This sequence encodes CASTPRGAGGGGEQFF.

The J gene is TRBJ2-5, the V gene TRBV29-1; 12 bases are shared with TRBD1. V lost 4 bases, J lost 4 bases, and 10 bases stayed unmatched. From germline, CDR1 is SQVTM and CDR2 ANQGSEA. CDR3 length: 16 residues. The CDR3 region is CSVAGTGGGLSETQYF. The CDR3 nucleotides are TGCAGCGTTGCCGGGACAGGGGGCGGTCTATCAGAGACCCAGTACTTC.

The chain employs TRBV25-1 and TRBJ2-5; 11 bases align to TRBD2. The CDR3 length is 17 residues. The germline V gene has CDR1 MGHDK and CDR2 SYGVNS. With 3 bases clipped from V and 5 bases from J, the junction kept 11 bases outside the gene matches. The CDR3 loop is CASSEGGLAGGFETQYF. The DNA for the CDR3 is TGTGCCAGCAGTGAGGGAGGGCTAGCGGGAGGTTTCGAGACCCAGTACTTC.

This clonotype was seen a few times. This chain uses TRBV24-1 with TRBJ1-1; D is unresolved. CDR3 length: 13 amino acids. V lost 5 bases and J 5 bases, leaving 11 bases between the germline ends. Germline V gene data show CDR1 as KGHDR and CDR2 as SFDVKD. CDR3 bases: TGTGCCACCAGTGGCATGGGGATGACTGAAGCTTTCTTT. The encoded protein is CATSGMGMTEAFF.

The rearrangement links TRBV27 to TRBJ2-3; 9 nucleotides match TRBD1. This CDR3 is built from 16 residues. Germline-derived CDR1 and CDR2 are MNHEY and SMNVEV (reference sequence). V shed 9 bases and J 1 base; nucleotides not matched to a gene: 11. CDR3 protein: CARGSTQGARTDTQYF. Written as DNA, the CDR3 is TGTGCCAGGGGATCAACACAGGGGGCTCGCACAGATACGCAGTATTTT.

There are a few counts of this clonotype. V usage is TRBV7-9 and J usage is TRBJ1-1; TRBD1 aligns across 8 bases. The trim removed 5 bases at V and 6 bases at J, leaving 8 bases unmatched. Germline V gene data show CDR1 as SEHNR and CDR2 as FQNEAQ (reference sequence). The CDR3 has 14 amino acids. CDR3 bases: TGTGCCAGCAGCAACAGGACAGGGCGGGCTGAAGCTTTCTTT. It codes for CASSNRTGRAEAFF.

V usage is TRBV28 and J usage is TRBJ2-3, with 7 bases fitting TRBD1. The CDR3 extends over 17 amino acids. The germline gives CDR1 MDHEN, CDR2 SYDVKM. V trimming: 4 bases; J trimming: 2 bases; junction bases outside the gene matches: 12. The CDR3 here is CASSSVPTGFITDTQYF. CDR3 nucleotides: TGTGCCAGCAGTTCTGTTCCGACAGGGTTCATCACAGATACGCAGTATTTT.

The chain is built from TRBV2 and TRBJ2-1, with 8 bases lining up with TRBD1. CDR3 length equals 16 residues. Trimming removed 5 bases from V and 1 base from J; junction bases left unmatched: 7. Per germline, CDR1 SNHLY and CDR2 FYNNEI. DNA for the CDR3: TGTGCCAGCAGTCCTAGACAGGGGCCATCCTACAATGAGCAGTTCTTC. Its protein product is CASSPRQGPSYNEQFF.

The J gene is TRBJ2-1, the V gene TRBV4-2, with TRBD2 as a possible D gene (6 bases). V was shortened by 0 bases and J by 3 bases, with 15 bases between the two germline ends. The CDR3 is 17 amino acids. The germline V gene has CDR1 LGHNA and CDR2 YNFKEQ. CDR3 region: CASSQESGQLYYNEQFF. As DNA, the CDR3 is TGTGCCAGCAGCCAAGAAAGCGGGCAGCTCTACTACAATGAGCAGTTCTTC.

This chain connects TRBV4-3 to TRBJ1-2; D is perhaps TRBD1 (5 bases). This CDR3 contains 15 residues. V dropped 0 bases and J dropped 8 bases, with 16 bases sitting between them. Germline CDR1 LGHNA, CDR2 YSLEER. CDR3 in DNA: TGCGCCAGCAGCCAAGACCGGGGCGGTCGGTGGGGCTACACCTTC. Translation gives CASSQDRGGRWGYTF.

The chain employs TRBV20-1 and TRBJ2-3; 7 bases are a match to TRBD2. The germline V gene encodes CDR1 DFQATT and CDR2 SNEGSKA (reference sequence). V lost 3 bases and J lost 3; bases outside the gene matches: 6. There are 14 residues in the CDR3. The CDR3 region is CSARGGSGTDTQYF. CDR3 DNA sequence: TGCAGTGCTAGGGGGGGGAGCGGGACAGATACGCAGTATTTT.

The rearrangement joins TRBV4-3 to TRBJ1-1; a possible D gene is TRBD1 (5 bases). The CDR3 is 13 residues long. Germline V gene lookup returns CDR1 LGHNA and CDR2 YSLEER. The V end was cut by 7 bases, the J end by 2 bases, with 11 bases between. The CDR3 DNA is TGCGCCAGCACAGGGAATTTAAACACTGAAGCTTTCTTT. Protein sequence: CASTGNLNTEAFF.

This clonotype was counted only a few times. This sequence joins TRBV6-1 and TRBJ2-3; 10 positions agree with TRBD1. CDR1 is MNHNS and CDR2 is SASEGT in the germline V gene. CDR3 size: 15 residues. J lost 4 bases, V lost 7 bases, and 8 bases had no gene match. The chain's CDR3 is CASTGQGYVADTQYF. The CDR3 region has the DNA TGTGCCAGCACGGGACAGGGGTATGTTGCAGATACGCAGTATTTT.

The chain couples TRBV7-2 to TRBJ2-3; 7 nucleotides align to TRBD2. With V trimmed by 0 bases and J by 5 bases, 5 bases remained unmatched. This CDR3 has 15 amino acids. The germline V gene has CDR1 SGHTA and CDR2 FQGNSA. This CDR3 reads CASSLASGPQDTQYF. The CDR3 coding sequence is TGTGCCAGCAGCTTAGCTAGCGGGCCTCAAGATACGCAGTATTTT.

The chain joins TRBV18 to TRBJ1-1; 8 bases are shared with TRBD1. J gave up 3 bases and V 4 bases, and 7 bases lay outside the gene matches. Germline V gene lookup returns CDR1 KGHSH and CDR2 LQKENI. The CDR3 consists of 15 residues. The CDR3, as DNA: TGTGCCAGCTCACAAGGACAGGGCAAGGACACTGAAGCTTTCTTT. It translates to CASSQGQGKDTEAFF.